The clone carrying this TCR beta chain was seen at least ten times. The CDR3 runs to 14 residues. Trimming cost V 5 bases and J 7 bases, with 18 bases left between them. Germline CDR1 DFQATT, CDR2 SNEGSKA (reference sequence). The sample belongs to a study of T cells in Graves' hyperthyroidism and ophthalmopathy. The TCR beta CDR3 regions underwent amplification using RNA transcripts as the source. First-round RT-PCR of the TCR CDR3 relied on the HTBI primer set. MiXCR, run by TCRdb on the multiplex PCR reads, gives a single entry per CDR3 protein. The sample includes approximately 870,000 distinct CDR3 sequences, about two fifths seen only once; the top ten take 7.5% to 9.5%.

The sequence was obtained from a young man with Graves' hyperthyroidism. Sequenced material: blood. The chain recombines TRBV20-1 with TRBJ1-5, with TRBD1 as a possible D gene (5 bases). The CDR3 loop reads CSAELSGDLQPQHF. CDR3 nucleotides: TGCAGTGCTGAGCTTTCGGGGGACCTGCAGCCCCAGCATTTT.